The next 20 T cell receptor beta chains were all read from a single sample in a study of T-cell memory formation after mild COVID-19. TCRdb fed the 5' RACE reads into MiXCR, producing one record per CDR3 protein. Of about 600,000 distinct CDR3 sequences listed, roughly a fifth were seen once; the top ten hold roughly 8.1%. Material for sequencing was PBMCs or a T cell subset sorted from them (not recorded which). These receptors were collected from an adult woman who had mild COVID-19 (a few samples of this study predate the infection). Cell type and time point are not known.

This clonotype was counted between two and nine times. The chain has TRBV7-3 and TRBJ2-5; TRBD2 is a possible D gene (5 bases). CDR3 length: 14 residues. With 1 base removed from V and 4 bases from J, the gap between germline ends came to 10 bases. Germline CDR1 and CDR2: SGHTA and FQGTGA. DNA of the CDR3: TGTGCCAGCAGCTTAAATCCAAGCGGAGAGACCCAGTACTTC. Residues: CASSLNPSGETQYF.

The chain has TRBV7-2 and TRBJ2-1; 11 positions agree with TRBD2. Trimming removed 2 bases from V and 7 bases from J; junction bases left unmatched: 7. From germline, CDR1 is SGHTA and CDR2 FQGNSA. The CDR3 loop spans 16 amino acids. The CDR3 coding sequence is TGTGCCAGCAGCTTATTTGGTAGCGGGAGGGGGAATGAGCAGTTCTTC. Translation gives CASSLFGSGRGNEQFF.

This clonotype was counted at least ten times. The gene calls are TRBV18 and TRBJ2-1; D perhaps matches TRBD1 (6 bases). V lost 2 bases and J lost 4, with 9 bases in between. The germline V gene has CDR1 KGHSH and CDR2 LQKENI. This CDR3 has 14 residues. The CDR3 DNA sequence: TGTGCCAGCTCACCAGACAGGAAGTACAATGAGCAGTTCTTC. Translated: CASSPDRKYNEQFF.

This clonotype has just a few counts. The V call is TRBV27, the J call TRBJ2-2, with 8 bases lining up with TRBD2. The CDR3 extends over 15 amino acids. CDR1 is MNHEY and CDR2 is SMNVEV in the germline V gene (reference sequence). Unmatched junction bases numbered 5, after V lost 3 bases and J lost 5 bases. CDR3 amino acids: CASSLRAGVTGELFF. CDR3 in DNA: TGTGCCAGCAGTTTGCGAGCGGGAGTTACCGGGGAGCTGTTTTTT.

The rearrangement links TRBV19 to TRBJ2-5; 7 nucleotides match TRBD2. CDR1 is LNHDA, CDR2 SQIVND, per germline (reference sequence). The junction had 15 bases not matched to a gene; V was cut back by 4 bases and J by 4 bases. There are 17 residues in the CDR3. The chain's CDR3 is CASSRLERGRDGETQYF. Written as DNA, the CDR3 is TGTGCCAGTAGTAGGTTGGAGCGGGGCAGGGACGGAGAGACCCAGTACTTC.

This clonotype was seen repeatedly, ten times or more. The chain employs TRBV7-3 and TRBJ2-3; D is perhaps TRBD2 (5 bases). V lost 0 bases, J lost 6 bases, and 13 bases lay in between. The CDR3 length is 15 residues. Germline V lookup: CDR1 SGHTA, CDR2 FQGTGA. The CDR3 sequence is CASSLTPLVADTQYF. The CDR3 DNA is TGTGCCAGCAGCTTAACCCCCCTCGTAGCGGATACGCAGTATTTT.

This clonotype came up many times. The J gene is TRBJ2-5, the V gene TRBV20-1; D is uncertain. The CDR3 consists of 13 residues. CDR1 DFQATT and CDR2 SNEGSKA come from the germline V gene (reference sequence). The V end lost 5 bases, the J end lost 0 bases, and 10 bases lay between the germline ends. CDR3 sequence reads: CSADIAYQETQYF. CDR3 bases: TGCAGTGCTGACATTGCGTACCAAGAGACCCAGTACTTC.

This clonotype turned up a few times. V and J are TRBV30 and TRBJ2-2, with 7 positions matching TRBD1. The CDR3 spans 14 residues. The germline gives CDR1 GTSNPN, CDR2 SVGIG (reference sequence). V was clipped by 2 bases and J by 5 bases; unmatched bases: 5. The CDR3 DNA follows: TGTGCCTGGAGTCCGACAGGGCCAACCGGGGAGCTGTTTTTT. Its translation: CAWSPTGPTGELFF.

This clonotype occurred a few times. The chain joins TRBV6-5 to TRBJ1-1; D unresolved. Germline V gene data show CDR1 as MNHEY and CDR2 as SVGAGI. Trimming removed 1 base from V and 6 bases from J, with 12 bases in between. CDR3 length equals 14 residues. The CDR3 loop reads CASSYFGSKAEAFF. CDR3 sequence (DNA): TGTGCCAGCAGTTACTTTGGTTCAAAGGCTGAAGCTTTCTTT.

V gene TRBV4-1 combines with J gene TRBJ1-2; D is undetermined. CDR1 is MGHRA, CDR2 YSYEKL, per germline. The CDR3 has 12 residues. Trimming cost V 3 bases and J 8 bases, with 10 bases left between them. CDR3 nucleotide sequence: TGCGCCAGCAGCCAGGACCCTCCGGGCTACACCTTC. Translation: CASSQDPPGYTF.

J is TRBJ2-2 and V is TRBV2, with TRBD2 matching over 7 bases. This CDR3 spans 16 amino acids. Per the germline V gene, CDR1 is SNHLY and CDR2 is FYNNEI. Trimming at V came to 2 bases and at J to 5 bases, leaving 8 bases not matched to a gene. The CDR3 DNA follows: TGTGCCAGCAGTGAAATATGGCAGGGAGGGACCGGGGAGCTGTTTTTT. Translation gives CASSEIWQGGTGELFF.

This chain links TRBV29-1 with TRBJ1-1, with TRBD1 matching over 10 bases. The CDR3 sequence is 15 residues long. J lost 3 bases, V lost 1 base, and 5 bases had no gene match. CDR1 and CDR2 (germline): SQVTM, ANQGSEA. CDR3 sequence: CSVEGTGGIDTEAFF. The CDR3 DNA sequence: TGCAGCGTTGAAGGGACAGGGGGTATTGACACTGAAGCTTTCTTT.

This clonotype was observed at least ten times. The chain uses TRBV27 and TRBJ1-1, with no clear D. The length of the CDR3 is 16 residues. Trimming cost V 0 bases and J 6 bases, with 17 bases left between them. Germline-derived CDR1 and CDR2 are MNHEY and SMNVEV (reference sequence). As DNA, the CDR3 is TGTGCCAGCAGTTTATCCCCGACGTTCATTTACCCTGAAGCTTTCTTT. Translated, it gives CASSLSPTFIYPEAFF.

The chain couples TRBV20-1 to TRBJ2-1, with TRBD2 identical over 7 bases. The V gene end was trimmed by 0 bases and the J gene end by 0 bases; junction bases not matched to a gene: 8. The CDR3 spans 17 residues. The V gene's germline CDR1 is DFQATT and CDR2 SNEGSKA (reference sequence). The CDR3 sequence is CSARDPQRGSSYNEQFF. Written as DNA, the CDR3 is TGCAGTGCTAGAGATCCCCAGCGGGGTAGCTCCTACAATGAGCAGTTCTTC.

In its sample, this clonotype was seen a few times. CDR3 amino acids: CASSYGQSSYEQYF. The CDR3 DNA follows: TGTGCCAGCAGTTACGGTCAGAGCAGCTACGAGCAGTACTTC. The V call is TRBV6-5, the J call TRBJ2-7; D gene unclear. V was clipped by 2 bases and J by 3 bases, with 11 bases between them. CDR1 MNHEY and CDR2 SVGAGI come from the germline V gene. This CDR3 is 14 amino acids long.

This chain links TRBV29-1 with TRBJ2-7, with 9 bases matching TRBD1. The germline V gene encodes CDR1 SQVTM and CDR2 ANQGSEA. The V and J ends lost 4 bases and 6 bases, in that order; junction bases with no gene match: 7. This CDR3 has 13 amino acids. CDR3 nucleotides: TGCAGCGTTGCTGGGACAGGGATCGGCGAGCAGTACTTC. Its protein is CSVAGTGIGEQYF.

This clonotype was found many times. This chain uses TRBV9 with TRBJ2-1; either TRBD1 or TRBD2 may fit D (6 bases each). This CDR3 has 15 residues. Between the trimmed V and J ends, which lost 0 bases and 7 bases, there was a span of 14 bases. Germline assignment: CDR1 SGDLS and CDR2 YYNGEE. The DNA of the CDR3 is TGTGCCAGCAGCGTAGAAGGGGGGCAAGCGAATGAGCAGTTCTTC. Its translation is CASSVEGGQANEQFF.

The chain carries TRBV6-5 and TRBJ2-1; 8 bases match TRBD1. After removal of 0 bases from V and 8 bases from J, the junction contained 6 bases not matched to a gene. Germline assignment: CDR1 MNHEY and CDR2 SVGAGI. This CDR3 has 15 residues. DNA of the CDR3: TGTGCCAGCAGTTACTCCAGCCAGGGGGCAGATGAGCAGTTCTTC. Translation gives CASSYSSQGADEQFF.

The CDR3 DNA reads TGTGCCAGCAGTTTTGACCCTGGACTGAGCAATTTCGATGAGCAGTTCTTC. This translates into CASSFDPGLSNFDEQFF. The chain combines TRBV11-2 with TRBJ2-1; weak D call: TRBD2 (5 bases). Germline V lookup: CDR1 SGHAT, CDR2 FQNNGV. Trimming took off 6 bases at V and 8 bases at J, with 26 bases between the two ends. The CDR3 is made up of 17 amino acids.

The CDR3 is CATSREYNEQFF. The CDR3 nucleotides are TGTGCCACCAGCAGGGAGTACAATGAGCAGTTCTTC. The chain recombines TRBV15 with TRBJ2-1; D gene unclear. V gave up 3 bases and J gave up 4 bases, with 4 bases separating them. The CDR3 is made up of 12 amino acids. Germline CDR1 reads LNHNV; CDR2 reads YYDKDF (reference sequence).